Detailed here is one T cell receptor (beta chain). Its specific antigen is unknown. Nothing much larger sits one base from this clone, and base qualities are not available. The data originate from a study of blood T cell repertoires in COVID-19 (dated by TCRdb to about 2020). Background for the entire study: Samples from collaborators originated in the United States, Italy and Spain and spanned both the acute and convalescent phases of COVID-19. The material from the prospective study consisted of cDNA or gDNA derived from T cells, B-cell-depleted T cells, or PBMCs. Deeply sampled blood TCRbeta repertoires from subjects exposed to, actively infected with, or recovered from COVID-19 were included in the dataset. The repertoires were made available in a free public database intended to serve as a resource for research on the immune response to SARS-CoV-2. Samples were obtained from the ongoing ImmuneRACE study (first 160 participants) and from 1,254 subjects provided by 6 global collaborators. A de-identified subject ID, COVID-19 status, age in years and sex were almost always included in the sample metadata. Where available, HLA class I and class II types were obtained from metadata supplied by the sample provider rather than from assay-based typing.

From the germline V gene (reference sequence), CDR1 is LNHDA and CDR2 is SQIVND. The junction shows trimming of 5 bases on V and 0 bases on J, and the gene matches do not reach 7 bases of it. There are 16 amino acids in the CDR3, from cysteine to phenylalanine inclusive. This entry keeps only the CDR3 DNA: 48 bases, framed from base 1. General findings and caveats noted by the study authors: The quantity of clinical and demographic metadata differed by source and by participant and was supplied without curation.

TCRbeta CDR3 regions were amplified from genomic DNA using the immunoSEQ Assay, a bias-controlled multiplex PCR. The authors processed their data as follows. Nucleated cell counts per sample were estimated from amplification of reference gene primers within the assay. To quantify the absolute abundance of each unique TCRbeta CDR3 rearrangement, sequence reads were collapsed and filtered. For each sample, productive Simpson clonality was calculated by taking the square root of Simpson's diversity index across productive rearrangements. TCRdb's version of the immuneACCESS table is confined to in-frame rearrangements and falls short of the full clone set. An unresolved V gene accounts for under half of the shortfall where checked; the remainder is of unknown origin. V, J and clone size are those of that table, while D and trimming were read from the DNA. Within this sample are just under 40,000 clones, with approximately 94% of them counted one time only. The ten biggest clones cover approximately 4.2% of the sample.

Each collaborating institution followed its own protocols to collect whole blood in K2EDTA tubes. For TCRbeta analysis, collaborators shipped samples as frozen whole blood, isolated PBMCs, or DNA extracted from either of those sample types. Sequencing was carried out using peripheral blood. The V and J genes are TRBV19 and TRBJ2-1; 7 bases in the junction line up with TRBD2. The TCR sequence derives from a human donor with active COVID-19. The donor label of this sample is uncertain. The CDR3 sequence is CASSGTSASSYNEQFF. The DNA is TGTGCCAGTAGTGGAACTAGCGCCAGCTCCTACAATGAGCAGTTCTTC.